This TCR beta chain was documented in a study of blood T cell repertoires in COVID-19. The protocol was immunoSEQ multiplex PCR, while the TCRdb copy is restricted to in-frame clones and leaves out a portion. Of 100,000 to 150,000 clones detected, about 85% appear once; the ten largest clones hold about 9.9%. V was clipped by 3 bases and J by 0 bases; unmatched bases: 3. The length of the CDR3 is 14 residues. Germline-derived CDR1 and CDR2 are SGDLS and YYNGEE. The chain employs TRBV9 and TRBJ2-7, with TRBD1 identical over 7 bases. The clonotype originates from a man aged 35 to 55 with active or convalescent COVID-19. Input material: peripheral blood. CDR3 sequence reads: CASSARQGSYEQYF. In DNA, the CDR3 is TGTGCCAGCAGCGCCAGACAGGGCTCCTACGAGCAGTACTTC.